The next 12 T cell receptor beta chains were all read from a single sample in a study of shared clonotypes between healthy human individuals. TCRdb's copy holds only in-frame clones and misses some; the assay was immunoSEQ multiplex PCR. The sample includes about 980,000 clones, approximately 76% seen only once; the top ten take over 1.3%. The sequenced sample consisted of memory CD4+ T cells sorted from blood. The subset was: CD45RA-negative fraction. These receptors all come from a man between 18 and 35 years old in good health.

This clone showed up just once. The identical CDR3 is also encoded by other nucleotide sequences in the sample. The V and J genes are TRBV5-1 and TRBJ2-5, with TRBD1 matching over 10 bases. Germline CDR1 reads SGHRS; CDR2 reads YFSETQ. V was pared by 0 bases and J by 4 bases, with 0 bases of the junction left unmatched. This CDR3 contains 14 residues. The CDR3 coding sequence is TGCGCCAGCAGCTTGGGACAGGGGGCAGAGACCCAGTACTTC. Its translation: CASSLGQGAETQYF.

The CDR3, as DNA: TGTGCCAGCAGTTACTCCCCCCAGGGGCCTGAAGCTTTCTTT. It codes for CASSYSPQGPEAFF. V and J are TRBV6-5 and TRBJ1-1, with a weak D call TRBD1 (6 bases). Between the trimmed V and J ends, which lost 0 bases and 6 bases, there was a span of 11 bases. Germline V lookup: CDR1 MNHEY, CDR2 SVGAGI. This CDR3 spans 14 amino acids.

This clone has just a few counts. The chain is built from TRBV5-1 and TRBJ2-1, with TRBD1 identical over 7 bases. CDR3 size: 14 residues. J gave up 6 bases and V 4 bases, and 7 bases lay outside the gene matches. CDR1 and CDR2 from the germline V gene are SGHRS and YFSETQ. CDR3 in amino acids: CASSPRDSLNEQFF. In DNA, the CDR3 is TGCGCCAGCAGCCCTCGGGACAGTCTCAATGAGCAGTTCTTC.

The sample holds many counts of this clone. The V and J genes are TRBV5-6 and TRBJ2-2; perhaps TRBD2 as D (5 bases). Deletions cut 2 bases from V and 3 bases from J, with 11 bases between. The CDR3 runs to 15 residues. Germline loops: CDR1 SGHDT, CDR2 YYEEEE. CDR3 in amino acids: CASSLGLAHTGELFF. The CDR3, as DNA: TGTGCCAGCAGCTTAGGTCTAGCTCACACCGGGGAGCTGTTTTTT.

V usage is TRBV30 and J usage is TRBJ1-2; no reliable D call. The CDR3 is 13 amino acids. Trimming removed 3 bases at V and 8 bases at J, with 16 bases between. CDR1 GTSNPN and CDR2 SVGIG come from the germline V gene (reference sequence). The CDR3, as DNA: TGTGCCTGGAGCGCCAGCCGCGGTTGGGGCTACACCTTC. Amino acid sequence: CAWSASRGWGYTF.

This clone was seen only a few times. V and J are TRBV7-2 and TRBJ2-1, with D unresolved. Trimming left V 7 bases short and J 6 bases short, with 16 bases between. Per the germline V gene, CDR1 is SGHTA and CDR2 is FQGNSA. The CDR3 covers 14 residues. This chain's CDR3 is CASKPGPSRNEQFF. In nucleotides, the CDR3 is TGTGCCAGCAAGCCGGGCCCATCCCGCAATGAGCAGTTCTTC.

The J gene is TRBJ1-5, the V gene TRBV6-1, with D uncertain. Germline V gene data show CDR1 as MNHNS and CDR2 as SASEGT. CDR3 length equals 14 residues. The V and J ends lost 3 bases and 7 bases respectively, with 13 bases between them. CDR3 amino acids: CASSEDGFGQPQHF. CDR3 in DNA: TGTGCCAGCAGTGAGGATGGATTCGGGCAGCCCCAGCATTTT.

The chain employs TRBV2 and TRBJ1-4; D possibly corresponds to TRBD1 (5 bases). The germline V and J ends were trimmed by 7 bases and 8 bases, with 11 bases remaining between them. The CDR3 has 12 residues. The germline gives CDR1 SNHLY, CDR2 FYNNEI. CDR3 DNA sequence: TGTGCCAGCAAAATCGGGGCGGAAAAACTGTTTTTT. This encodes CASKIGAEKLFF.

This clone turned up a few times. The rearrangement links TRBV7-9 to TRBJ2-7; perhaps TRBD1 as D (5 bases). Trimming took 5 bases from V and 4 from J, leaving 9 bases between them. Germline CDR1 and CDR2: SEHNR and FQNEAQ (reference sequence). The CDR3 is made up of 12 amino acids. The CDR3 reads CASSATEYEQYF. Written as DNA, the CDR3 is TGTGCCAGCAGCGCGACAGAGTACGAGCAGTACTTC.

The rearrangement links TRBV27 to TRBJ2-7, with D possibly matching TRBD1 (6 bases). Germline loops: CDR1 MNHEY, CDR2 SMNVEV (reference sequence). Trimming took off 3 bases at V and 4 bases at J, with 13 bases between the two ends. CDR3 length: 14 amino acids. CDR3 coding DNA: TGTGCCAGCAGTTTTGACGACAGGTTATACGAGCAGTACTTC. Protein: CASSFDDRLYEQYF.

This clone has a single count. This chain connects TRBV30 to TRBJ1-2, with 7 bases identical to TRBD1. Germline CDR1 reads GTSNPN; CDR2 reads SVGIG (reference sequence). J was trimmed by 6 bases and V by 1 base; bases with no gene match: 8. The CDR3 totals 14 residues. The CDR3 sequence is CAWSEPGQRHGYTF. CDR3 sequence (DNA): TGTGCCTGGAGTGAGCCGGGACAGCGCCATGGCTACACCTTC.

The rearrangement links TRBV30 to TRBJ2-1; 7 bases are a match to TRBD2. With 3 bases clipped from V and 7 bases from J, the junction kept 9 bases outside the gene matches. CDR1 and CDR2 (germline): GTSNPN, SVGIG (reference sequence). This CDR3 region has 14 residues. Written as DNA, the CDR3 is TGTGCCTGGAGACAAGCGGGGACCACTAATGAGCAGTTCTTC. It yields the protein CAWRQAGTTNEQFF.